These T cell receptor beta chains were read from a single sample in a study of siplizumab effects on memory and regulatory T cells. Clones were read by immunoSEQ multiplex PCR, and TCRdb kept only the in-frame ones, dropping some. The table shows over 95,000 clones, with 85% to 95% occurring only once. Material: non-Treg CD4+ T cells sorted from blood. The receptors stem from a human donor in good health. Both conserved end residues are part of each CDR3. Fields, in order: D gene, V gene, J gene, clone size, CDR3 DNA, CDR3 protein. D genes are given only for firm matches. Rows give clone size only sometimes, using once, few, many, or a class for an expanded clone.

d_gene: .; v_gene: TRBV10-3; j_gene: TRBJ2-5; abundance: .; CDR3nt: TGTGCCATCAGTGGGGGCTGGCAAGAGACCCAGTACTTC; CDR3aa: CAISGGWQETQYF
d_gene: TRBD1; v_gene: TRBV6-1; j_gene: TRBJ1-2; abundance: .; CDR3nt: TGTGCCAGCCTAACTAACAGGGGGCATGGCTACACCTTC; CDR3aa: CASLTNRGHGYTF
d_gene: .; v_gene: TRBV6-1; j_gene: TRBJ2-7; abundance: once; CDR3nt: TGTGCCAGCAGTGCCGGGCGGCTCTCCTACGAGCAGTACTTC; CDR3aa: CASSAGRLSYEQYF
d_gene: TRBD1; v_gene: TRBV5-4; j_gene: TRBJ2-5; abundance: once; CDR3nt: TGTGCCAGCAGCTTGACAGGGGCCGAGACCCAGTACTTC; CDR3aa: CASSLTGAETQYF
d_gene: TRBD1; v_gene: TRBV18; j_gene: TRBJ2-2; abundance: .; CDR3nt: TGTGCCAGCTCACCGGGACAGGAGAACACCGGGGAGCTGTTTTTT; CDR3aa: CASSPGQENTGELFF
d_gene: .; v_gene: TRBV2; j_gene: TRBJ2-2; abundance: .; CDR3nt: TGTGCCAGCAGATCGCCGAACACCGGGGAGCTGTTTTTT; CDR3aa: CASRSPNTGELFF
d_gene: .; v_gene: TRBV13; j_gene: TRBJ1-2; abundance: .; CDR3nt: TGTGCCAGCAGCTTAGGGCACTATGGCTACACCTTC; CDR3aa: CASSLGHYGYTF
d_gene: .; v_gene: TRBV7-2; j_gene: TRBJ2-7; abundance: .; CDR3nt: TGTGCCAGCAGCTTGTCCGCCGAGCAGTACTTC; CDR3aa: CASSLSAEQYF
d_gene: .; v_gene: TRBV28; j_gene: TRBJ1-2; abundance: once; CDR3nt: TGTGCCAGCAGTTTACGGCTCGGGCGCCGTGGGGCCGATTCTAACTATGGCTACACCTTC; CDR3aa: CASSLRLGRRGADSNYGYTF
d_gene: TRBD1; v_gene: TRBV5-5; j_gene: TRBJ2-1; abundance: once; CDR3nt: TGTGCCAGCAGCCGGGGACAGGGGAGGGAGTTCTTC; CDR3aa: CASSRGQGREFF
d_gene: .; v_gene: TRBV5-4; j_gene: TRBJ2-2; abundance: .; CDR3nt: TGTGCCAGCAAAATTGACAGGAACACCGGGGAGCTGTTTTTT; CDR3aa: CASKIDRNTGELFF
d_gene: TRBD2; v_gene: TRBV7-2; j_gene: TRBJ2-7; abundance: .; CDR3nt: TGTGCCAGCAGCTTAGTCGGGGGGGACTACGAGCAGTACTTC; CDR3aa: CASSLVGGDYEQYF
d_gene: .; v_gene: TRBV7-2; j_gene: TRBJ1-2; abundance: .; CDR3nt: TGTGCCAGCAGCTTAGGCAGCCAGGCTAAAGGCTACACCTTC; CDR3aa: CASSLGSQAKGYTF
d_gene: .; v_gene: TRBV6-5; j_gene: TRBJ1-1; abundance: .; CDR3nt: TGTGCCAGCAGTTACAGGGGGGAAGCTTTCTTT; CDR3aa: CASSYRGEAFF
d_gene: .; v_gene: TRBV5-1; j_gene: TRBJ2-7; abundance: .; CDR3nt: TGCGCCAGCAGTTTCCCCCAGGGGACAACTTCCTACGAGCAGTACTTC; CDR3aa: CASSFPQGTTSYEQYF
d_gene: .; v_gene: TRBV21-1; j_gene: TRBJ1-4; abundance: .; CDR3nt: TGTGCCAGCAGCAGAAGGACAGGGATCGAAAAACTGTTTTTT; CDR3aa: CASSRRTGIEKLFF
d_gene: TRBD1; v_gene: TRBV9; j_gene: TRBJ2-7; abundance: few; CDR3nt: TGTGCCAGCAGCCCAGGGCCACAGGGGGTCTACGAGCAGTACTTC; CDR3aa: CASSPGPQGVYEQYF
d_gene: .; v_gene: TRBV5-6; j_gene: TRBJ2-7; abundance: .; CDR3nt: TGTGCCAGCAGCCTCGACAGTACCACCCTCCGGGAGCAGTACTTC; CDR3aa: CASSLDSTTLREQYF
d_gene: .; v_gene: TRBV7-9; j_gene: TRBJ2-1; abundance: .; CDR3nt: TGTGCCAGCAGCCCGGACGGGCTCCTATACCTCTTC; CDR3aa: CASSPDGLLYLF